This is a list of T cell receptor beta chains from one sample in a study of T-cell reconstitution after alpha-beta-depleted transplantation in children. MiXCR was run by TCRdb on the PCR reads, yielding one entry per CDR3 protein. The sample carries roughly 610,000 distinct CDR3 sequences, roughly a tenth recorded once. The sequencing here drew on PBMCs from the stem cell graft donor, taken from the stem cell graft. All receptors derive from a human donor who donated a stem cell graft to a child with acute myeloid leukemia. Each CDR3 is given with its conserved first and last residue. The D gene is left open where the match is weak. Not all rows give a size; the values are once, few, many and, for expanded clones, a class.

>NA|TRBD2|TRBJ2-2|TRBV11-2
TGTGCCAGCAGTCGGACTAGCGGGAATCCTGGGGACACCGGGGAGCTGTTTTTT
CASSRTSGNPGDTGELFF
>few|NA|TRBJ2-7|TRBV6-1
TGTGCCAGCAGCAGAGGGGGGGTGACCTACTACGAGCAGTACTTC
CASSRGGVTYYEQYF
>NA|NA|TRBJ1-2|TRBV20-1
TGCAGTGCTAGAGGAGTGGGGGCGCCTGGCTACACCTTC
CSARGVGAPGYTF
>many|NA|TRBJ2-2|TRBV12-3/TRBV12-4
TGTGCCAGCAGTCCCAGGGTACCCGGGGAGCTGTTTTTT
CASSPRVPGELFF
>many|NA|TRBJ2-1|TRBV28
TGTGCCAGCAGTTTAAGAAGGTCCAAGGAGTTCTTC
CASSLRRSKEFF
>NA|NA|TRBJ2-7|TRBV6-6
TGTGCCAGCAGTTACGAAAAGCAGTACTTC
CASSYEKQYF
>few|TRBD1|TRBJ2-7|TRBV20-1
TGCAGTGCCCAGAGGGGGGGACAGGGGGCCTACGAGCAGTACTTC
CSAQRGGQGAYEQYF
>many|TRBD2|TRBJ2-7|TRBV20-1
TGCAGTGCTGGCCTAGCGGGGAAGTCCTACGAGCAGTACTTC
CSAGLAGKSYEQYF
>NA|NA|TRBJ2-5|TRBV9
TGTGCCAGCAGCCCCCTAGAACTAGCATTGGAGACCCAGTACTTC
CASSPLELALETQYF
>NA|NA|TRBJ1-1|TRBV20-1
TGCAGTGCTGCCGGGACTTGGAACACTGAAGCTTTCTTT
CSAAGTWNTEAFF
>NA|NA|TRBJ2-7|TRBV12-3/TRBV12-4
TGTGCCAGCAGTAATAGCGGAGTGAGCTCCTACGAGCAGTACTTC
CASSNSGVSSYEQYF
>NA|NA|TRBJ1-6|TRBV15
TGTGCCACCAGCAGAGGGGACGGCGGGGGGCGGAATTCACCCCTCCACTTT
CATSRGDGGGRNSPLHF
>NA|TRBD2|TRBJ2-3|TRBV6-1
TGTGCCAGCAGTCGATCTAGCGGGTTCGGGCTCACAGATACGCAGTATTTT
CASSRSSGFGLTDTQYF
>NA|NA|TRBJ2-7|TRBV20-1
TGCAGTGCTAGAGGAGAGACGTGGGGCTACGAGCAGTACTTC
CSARGETWGYEQYF
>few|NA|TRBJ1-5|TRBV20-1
TGCAGTGCTAGCCGGGGGGGATATAGCAATCAGCCCCAGCATTTT
CSASRGGYSNQPQHF
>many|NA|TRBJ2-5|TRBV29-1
TGCAGCGTTGGGTTTGTAAAGGGAGGGACCCAGTACTTC
CSVGFVKGGTQYF
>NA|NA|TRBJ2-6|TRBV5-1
TGCGCCAGCAGCTTACTAGAGCTGGGGGCCAACGCCCTGACTTTC
CASSLLELGANALTF
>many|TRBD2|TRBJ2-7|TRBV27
TGTGCCAGCAGTACCGGGACTAGGTCCTACGAGCAGTACTTC
CASSTGTRSYEQYF
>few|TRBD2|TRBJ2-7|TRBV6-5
TGTGCCAGCAGTACCGGGACTAGCGCTTCCTACGAGCAGTACTTC
CASSTGTSASYEQYF
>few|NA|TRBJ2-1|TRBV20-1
TGCAGTGCTATAAGGGGTAGCACGAGCTCCTACAATGAGCAGTTCTTC
CSAIRGSTSSYNEQFF